The T cell receptor (beta chain) described here comes from a study of blood T cell repertoires in COVID-19. Study details: Sites in the United States, Italy and Spain provided acute and convalescent COVID-19 samples. T cells, B-cell-depleted T cells, or PBMCs supplied cDNA or gDNA.

It was during active infection that Seattle patients were enrolled and then longitudinally followed. Authors' methods: Cell counts per sample came from amplifying reference gene primers. Generated by immunoSEQ multiplex PCR, the TCRdb table keeps only in-frame clones and is missing some. D and trimming come from the DNA, and the V and J calls and clone size come from that table. The sample contains 50,000 to 75,000 clones, around 80% of which appear only once. This CDR3 is 15 amino acids long. Germline CDR1 is MNHNS and CDR2 is SASEGT. The ends lost 1 base at V and 6 bases at J; junction bases unmatched: 5.

The rearrangement uses TRBV6-1 and TRBJ2-5; 10 bases map to TRBD1. Sequences were obtained from peripheral blood. The receptor comes from a man aged 55 to 70 with COVID-19, enrolled during active disease. Written as DNA, the CDR3 is TGTGCCAGCAGTGAAGGGACAGGGGGTGTTCAGACCCAGTACTTC. This gives the protein CASSEGTGGVQTQYF.